The rows below give T cell receptor beta chains drawn from one sample of a study of cytomegalovirus exposure and HLA in healthy donors. Profiled with immunoSEQ multiplex PCR; TCRdb holds only in-frame clones, not every one. This table holds about 98,000 clones, approximately 74% found once. The sequenced material came from PBMCs. The origin of the receptors is a male donor in good health and CMV-seronegative. Both conserved end residues are part of each CDR3. D genes are given only for firm matches. The size of a clone is reported for some rows only, either as once, few or many, or as a class for expanded clones.

V gene,D gene,clone size,J gene,CDR3 protein,CDR3 DNA
TRBV7-9,TRBD1,.,TRBJ2-2,CATRGQGWGGELFF,TGTGCCACCCGAGGACAGGGGTGGGGCGGGGAGCTGTTTTTT
TRBV19,.,.,TRBJ2-1,CASSLTSGGKSYNEQFF,TGTGCCAGTAGTCTAACCTCCGGAGGAAAGTCCTACAATGAGCAGTTCTTC
TRBV28,.,.,TRBJ1-5,CASSLGPLPDQPQHF,TGTGCCAGCAGTTTAGGCCCCCTCCCAGATCAGCCCCAGCATTTT
TRBV2,.,.,TRBJ1-2,CASSDGVYGYTF,TGTGCCAGCTCAGACGGGGTGTATGGCTACACCTTC
TRBV29-1,TRBD2,.,TRBJ2-2,CSAKRDRDTGELFF,TGCAGCGCCAAGCGGGATAGGGACACCGGGGAGCTGTTTTTT
TRBV7-9,TRBD2,.,TRBJ2-1,CASSLDPTSGITTEQFF,TGTGCCAGCAGCTTAGACCCGACTAGCGGGATAACAACTGAGCAGTTCTTC
TRBV5-6,.,.,TRBJ2-7,CASSLWGRREQYF,TGTGCCAGCAGCCTATGGGGCCGAAGGGAGCAGTACTTC
TRBV5-6,.,.,TRBJ2-7,CASSPDGDYYEQYF,TGTGCCAGCAGCCCCGACGGAGATTACTACGAGCAGTACTTC
TRBV27,TRBD1,.,TRBJ1-2,CASSPGQGVAYGYTF,TGTGCCAGCAGTCCCGGACAGGGGGTAGCCTATGGCTACACCTTC
TRBV30,TRBD1,.,TRBJ2-5,CAWAGTGAPETQYF,TGTGCCTGGGCCGGGACAGGGGCTCCAGAGACCCAGTACTTC
TRBV5-4,.,.,TRBJ2-7,CASSFDSSYEQYF,TGTGCCAGCAGCTTTGACAGCTCCTACGAGCAGTACTTC
TRBV6-5,TRBD1,few,TRBJ1-1,CASSRGQGEAFF,TGTGCCAGCAGTCGGGGACAGGGCGAAGCTTTCTTT
TRBV28,.,.,TRBJ1-5,CASSLSLGRNQPQHF,TGTGCCAGCAGTTTATCCTTGGGGAGAAATCAGCCCCAGCATTTT
TRBV6-6,TRBD1,.,TRBJ2-5,CASSYNRDRGQETQYF,TGTGCCAGCAGTTACAACCGGGACAGGGGGCAAGAGACCCAGTACTTC
TRBV11-2,TRBD2,.,TRBJ2-1,CASRRGLAGAGSYNEQFF,TGTGCCAGCAGGAGAGGACTAGCGGGTGCCGGCTCCTACAATGAGCAGTTCTTC
TRBV30,TRBD1,.,TRBJ1-2,CAWSVTDRAGYGYTF,TGTGCCTGGAGTGTTACCGACAGGGCGGGCTATGGCTACACCTTC
TRBV7-9,TRBD1,.,TRBJ1-4,CASSSGQGANEKLFF,TGTGCCAGCAGCTCCGGACAGGGGGCGAATGAAAAACTGTTTTTT
TRBV11-1,.,few,TRBJ1-2,CASSPRTDVNYGYTF,TGTGCCAGCAGCCCTCGGACAGACGTTAACTATGGCTACACCTTC
TRBV5-1,.,.,TRBJ2-4,CASSLFRPGDIQYF,TGCGCCAGCAGCTTGTTCCGCCCCGGTGACATTCAGTACTTC
TRBV4-1,TRBD1,few,TRBJ2-7,CASSPSGTGYEQYF,TGCGCCAGCAGCCCGTCCGGGACAGGCTACGAGCAGTACTTC
TRBV5-4,.,.,TRBJ2-3,CASSRGTDTQYF,TGTGCCAGCAGCCGGGGAACAGATACGCAGTATTTT
TRBV7-2,TRBD2,once,TRBJ2-7,CASSKPGLAGADEQYF,TGTGCCAGCAGCAAACCGGGACTAGCGGGAGCGGACGAGCAGTACTTC
TRBV6-6,TRBD2,.,TRBJ2-1,CASTLLGTSGYNEQFF,TGTGCCAGCACCCTGCTGGGGACTAGCGGTTACAATGAGCAGTTCTTC
TRBV29-1,TRBD2,.,TRBJ2-1,CSVEVPAGGVYNEQFF,TGCAGCGTTGAGGTTCCAGCGGGAGGAGTTTACAATGAGCAGTTCTTC
TRBV4-3,.,few,TRBJ2-1,CASSQIRDIYNEQFF,TGCGCCAGCAGCCAAATCCGGGACATATACAATGAGCAGTTCTTC
TRBV28,TRBD2,.,TRBJ2-3,CASSFSRGLEPDTQYF,TGTGCCAGCAGTTTTTCGCGGGGACTAGAACCAGATACGCAGTATTTT
TRBV19,TRBD1,few,TRBJ1-5,CGSGTGANQPQHF,TGTGGCTCCGGGACAGGAGCCAATCAGCCCCAGCATTTT
TRBV7-6,.,.,TRBJ2-1,CASSFQVFKGDNEQFF,TGTGCCAGCAGCTTTCAGGTTTTTAAAGGTGACAATGAGCAGTTCTTC
TRBV27,.,.,TRBJ1-2,CASSSNPRHFPWGYTF,TGTGCCAGCAGTTCCAACCCTCGACATTTCCCCTGGGGCTACACCTTC
TRBV27,TRBD2,.,TRBJ2-7,CASSTGTSGTLPQGEQYF,TGTGCCAGCTCCACCGGGACTAGCGGGACATTGCCCCAAGGCGAGCAGTACTTC
TRBV28,TRBD2,.,TRBJ2-7,CASRPAGGPGKINYEQYF,TGTGCCAGCAGACCAGCGGGAGGGCCTGGGAAAATTAACTACGAGCAGTACTTC
TRBV5-6,.,.,TRBJ2-7,CASSSAADSSYEQYF,TGTGCCAGCAGCTCGGCAGCGGATAGCTCCTACGAGCAGTACTTC
TRBV15,.,few,TRBJ2-1,CATSPKDPSSNNEQFF,TGTGCCACCAGCCCCAAGGACCCTTCTAGCAACAATGAGCAGTTCTTC